The T cell receptor (beta chain) under discussion was sequenced for a study of neurological immune-mediated disorders. TCRdb reprocessed the 5' RACE reads with MiXCR, giving one entry per CDR3 protein. Of roughly 24,000 distinct CDR3 sequences in the sample, roughly an eighth were seen once. V shed 5 bases and J shed 7 bases, with 15 bases lying between them. The CDR3 is made up of 15 amino acids. Germline assignment: CDR1 MNHEY and CDR2 SVGEGT. This clonotype was recorded a few times. The chain has TRBV6-2 or TRBV6-3 and TRBJ1-6, with a weak D call TRBD1 (5 bases). Sequencing was carried out using PBMCs. This clonotype was obtained from a woman in her sixties with HTLV-1-associated myelopathy (HAM/TSP). CDR3 in amino acids: CASSPSGTLNSPLHF. DNA for the CDR3: TGTGCCAGCAGTCCATCCGGGACCCTAAATTCACCCCTCCACTTT.